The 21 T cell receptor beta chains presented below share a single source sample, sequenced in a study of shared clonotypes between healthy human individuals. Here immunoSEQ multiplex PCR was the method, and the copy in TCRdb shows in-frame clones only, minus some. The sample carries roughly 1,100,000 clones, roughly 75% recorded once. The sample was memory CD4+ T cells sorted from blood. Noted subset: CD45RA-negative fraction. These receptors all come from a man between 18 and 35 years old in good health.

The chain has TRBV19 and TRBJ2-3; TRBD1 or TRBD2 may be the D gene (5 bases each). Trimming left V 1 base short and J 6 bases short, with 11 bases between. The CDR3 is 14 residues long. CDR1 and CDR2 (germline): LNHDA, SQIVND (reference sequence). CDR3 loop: CASSIVGVVDTQYF. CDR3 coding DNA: TGTGCCAGTAGTATAGTGGGGGTCGTGGATACGCAGTATTTT.

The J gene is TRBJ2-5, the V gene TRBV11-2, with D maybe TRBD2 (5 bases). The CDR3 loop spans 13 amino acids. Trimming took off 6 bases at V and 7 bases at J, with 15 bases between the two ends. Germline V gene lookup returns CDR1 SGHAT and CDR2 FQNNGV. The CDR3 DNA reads TGTGCCAGCAGGTTTGGGGAGCCGGGGACCCAGTACTTC. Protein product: CASRFGEPGTQYF.

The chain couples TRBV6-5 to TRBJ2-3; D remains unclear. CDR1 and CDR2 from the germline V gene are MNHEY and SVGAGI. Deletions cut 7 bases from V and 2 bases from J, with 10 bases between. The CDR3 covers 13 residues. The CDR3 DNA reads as TGTGCCAGCACTGGATGGGACACAGATACGCAGTATTTT. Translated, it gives CASTGWDTDTQYF.

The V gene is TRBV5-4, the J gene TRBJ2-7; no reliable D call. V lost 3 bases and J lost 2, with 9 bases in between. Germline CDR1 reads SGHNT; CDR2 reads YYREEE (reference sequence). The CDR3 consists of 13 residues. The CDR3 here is CASSSQAPYEQYF. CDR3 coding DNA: TGTGCCAGCAGCTCGCAGGCCCCCTACGAGCAGTACTTC.

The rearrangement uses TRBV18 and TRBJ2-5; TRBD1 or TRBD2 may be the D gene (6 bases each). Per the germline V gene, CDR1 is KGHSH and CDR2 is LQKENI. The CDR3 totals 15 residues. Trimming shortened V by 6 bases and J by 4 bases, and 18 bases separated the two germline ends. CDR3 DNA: TGTGCCAGCTCGCAGGGGACGGCCGGGGGAGAGACCCAGTACTTC. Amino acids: CASSQGTAGGETQYF.

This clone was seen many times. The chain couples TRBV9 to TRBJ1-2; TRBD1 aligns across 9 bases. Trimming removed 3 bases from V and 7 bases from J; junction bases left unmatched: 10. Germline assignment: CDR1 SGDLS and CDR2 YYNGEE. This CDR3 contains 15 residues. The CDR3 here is CASSEPGQGVGGYTF. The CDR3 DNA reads TGTGCCAGCAGCGAGCCGGGACAGGGAGTCGGTGGCTACACCTTC.

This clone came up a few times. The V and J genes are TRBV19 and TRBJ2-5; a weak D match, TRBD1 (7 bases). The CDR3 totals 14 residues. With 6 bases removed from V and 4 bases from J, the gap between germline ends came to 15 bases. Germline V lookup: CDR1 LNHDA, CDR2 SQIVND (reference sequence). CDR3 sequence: CASSPRQGLETQYF. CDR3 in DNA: TGTGCCAGTAGCCCGAGACAGGGACTAGAGACCCAGTACTTC.

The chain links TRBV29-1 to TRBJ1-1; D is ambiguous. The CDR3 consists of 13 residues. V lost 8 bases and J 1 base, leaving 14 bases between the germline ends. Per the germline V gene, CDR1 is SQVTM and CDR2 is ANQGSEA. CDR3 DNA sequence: TGCAGCCCCTGCGGAAACAAGAACACTGAAGCTTTCTTT. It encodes CSPCGNKNTEAFF.

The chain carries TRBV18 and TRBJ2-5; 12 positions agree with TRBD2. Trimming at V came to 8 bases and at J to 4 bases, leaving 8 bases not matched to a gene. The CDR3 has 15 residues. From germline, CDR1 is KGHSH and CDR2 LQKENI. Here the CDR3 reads CASTPSGRAPETQYF. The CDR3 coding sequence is TGTGCCAGCACCCCTAGCGGGAGGGCCCCAGAGACCCAGTACTTC.

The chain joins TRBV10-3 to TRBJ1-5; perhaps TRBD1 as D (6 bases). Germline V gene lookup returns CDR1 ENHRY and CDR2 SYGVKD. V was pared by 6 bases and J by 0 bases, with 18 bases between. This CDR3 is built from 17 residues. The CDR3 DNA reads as TGTGCCATCAGCGGGAAACCGGGACATATTAGCAATCAGCCCCAGCATTTT. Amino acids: CAISGKPGHISNQPQHF.

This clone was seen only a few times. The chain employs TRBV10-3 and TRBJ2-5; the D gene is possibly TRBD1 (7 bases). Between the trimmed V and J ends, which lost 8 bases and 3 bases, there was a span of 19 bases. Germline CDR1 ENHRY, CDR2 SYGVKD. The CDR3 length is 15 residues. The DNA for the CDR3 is TGTGCCATCGGCAGTCAAGGGGGCGGGAAAGAGACCCAGTACTTC. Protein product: CAIGSQGGGKETQYF.

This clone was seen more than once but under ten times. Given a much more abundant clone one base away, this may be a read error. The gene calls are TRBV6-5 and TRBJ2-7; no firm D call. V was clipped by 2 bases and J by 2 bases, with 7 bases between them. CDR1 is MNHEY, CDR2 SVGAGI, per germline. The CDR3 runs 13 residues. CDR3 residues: CASSYARTYEQYF. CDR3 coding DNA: TGTGCCAGCAGTTACGCCCGAACCTACGAGCAGTACTTC.

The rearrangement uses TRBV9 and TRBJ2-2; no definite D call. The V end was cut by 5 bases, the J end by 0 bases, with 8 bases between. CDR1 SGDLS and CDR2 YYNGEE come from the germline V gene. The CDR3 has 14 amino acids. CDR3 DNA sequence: TGTGCCAGCAGTGGAATCCCGAACACCGGGGAGCTGTTTTTT. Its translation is CASSGIPNTGELFF.

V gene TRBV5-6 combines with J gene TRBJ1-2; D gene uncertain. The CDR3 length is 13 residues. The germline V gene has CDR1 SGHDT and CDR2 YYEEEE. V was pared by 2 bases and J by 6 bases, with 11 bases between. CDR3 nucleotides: TGTGCCAGCAGCTTTGGGCTAATTGATGGCTACACCTTC. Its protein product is CASSFGLIDGYTF.

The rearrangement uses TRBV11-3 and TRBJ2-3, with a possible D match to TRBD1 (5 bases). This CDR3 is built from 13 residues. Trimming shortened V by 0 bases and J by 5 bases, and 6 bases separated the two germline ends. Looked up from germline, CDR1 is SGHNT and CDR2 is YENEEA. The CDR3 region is CASSLEGVDTQYF. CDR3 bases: TGTGCCAGCAGCTTAGAAGGGGTAGATACGCAGTATTTT.

The DNA of the CDR3 is TGTGCCAGCAGCCCCGGGACAGGGATCGAGACCCAGTACTTC. Encoded protein: CASSPGTGIETQYF. The chain combines TRBV9 with TRBJ2-5, with 9 bases fitting TRBD1. In germline, CDR1 is SGDLS, CDR2 YYNGEE. The trim removed 4 bases at V and 5 bases at J, leaving 6 bases unmatched. The CDR3 consists of 14 residues.

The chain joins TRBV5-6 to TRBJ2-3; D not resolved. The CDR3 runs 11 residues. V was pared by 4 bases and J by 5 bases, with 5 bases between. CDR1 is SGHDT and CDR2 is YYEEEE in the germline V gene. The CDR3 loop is CASSLKDTQYF. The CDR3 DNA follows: TGTGCCAGCAGCCTCAAAGATACGCAGTATTTT.

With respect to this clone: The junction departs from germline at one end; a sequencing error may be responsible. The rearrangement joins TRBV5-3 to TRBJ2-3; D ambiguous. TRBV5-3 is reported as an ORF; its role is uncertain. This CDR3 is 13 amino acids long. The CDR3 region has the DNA TGTGCCAGCAGCTTAGCCATCACAGATACGCAGTATTTT. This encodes CASSLAITDTQYF.

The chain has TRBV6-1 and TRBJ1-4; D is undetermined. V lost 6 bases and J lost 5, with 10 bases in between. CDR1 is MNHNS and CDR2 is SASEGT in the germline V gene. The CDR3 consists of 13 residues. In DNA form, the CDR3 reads TGTGCCAGCAGGAAACAACAGAATGAAAAACTGTTTTTT. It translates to CASRKQQNEKLFF.

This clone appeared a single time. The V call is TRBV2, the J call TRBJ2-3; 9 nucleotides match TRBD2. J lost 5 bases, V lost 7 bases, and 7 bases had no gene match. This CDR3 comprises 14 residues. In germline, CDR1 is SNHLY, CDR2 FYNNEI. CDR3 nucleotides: TGTGCCAGCACCGCTAGCGGGATAGGAGATACGCAGTATTTT. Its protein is CASTASGIGDTQYF.

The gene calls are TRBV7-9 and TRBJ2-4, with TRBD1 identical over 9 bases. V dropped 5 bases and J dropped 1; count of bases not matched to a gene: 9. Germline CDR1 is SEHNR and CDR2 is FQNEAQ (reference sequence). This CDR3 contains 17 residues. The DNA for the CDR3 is TGTGCCAGCAGCCCGGACAGGGGATGGGGGGCCAAAAACATTCAGTACTTC. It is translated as CASSPDRGWGAKNIQYF.